This T cell receptor beta chain originates from a study of regulatory T cells in long-lasting Graves disease. According to the study, TCR beta libraries were built with iRepertoire HTBI primers and CDR3-region Arm-PCR. TCRdb ran MiXCR on the multiplex PCR reads and lists one entry per CDR3 protein. The sample includes hundreds of thousands of distinct CDR3 sequences, 15% to 20% of them seen just once. In its sample, this clonotype was seen many times. The germline V gene encodes CDR1 MNHNS and CDR2 SASEGT. The CDR3 loop spans 16 amino acids. The V and J ends lost 7 bases and 4 bases respectively, with 19 bases between them. Time point defined: newly diagnosed GD, antithyroid drugs for less than 3 months. After RNA was extracted from PBMCs, the TCR library was made from it.

Specimen: peripheral blood mononuclear cells (PBMCs), collected at new diagnosis, from a patient treated with antithyroid drugs. The chain employs TRBV6-1 and TRBJ1-4; D perhaps matches TRBD1 (5 bases). The TCR sequence derives from a female donor with Graves disease. CDR3 region: CASKDRSGRNNEKLFF. CDR3 bases: TGTGCCAGCAAGGACCGCTCGGGACGGAATAATGAAAAACTGTTTTTT.